This T cell receptor (beta chain) was sequenced for a study of monozygotic twins with inflammatory bowel disease. Study findings and constraints: Especially where disease activity was present, IBD patients had fewer clonotypes in common with others than healthy twins did.

For every TCR library, roughly 3.5 ug of total RNA was used. Using the 5' RACE reads, TCRdb records one entry per CDR3 protein without DNA. Found here are approximately 400,000 distinct CDR3 sequences; the top ten clones hold 2% to 3%. The CDR3 runs to 13 residues. Looked up from germline, CDR1 is SGHTA and CDR2 is FQGNSA. In the case of this clonotype: Its antigen is currently unknown.

Material for sequencing was blood. This TCR was recovered from a human donor with ulcerative colitis or Crohn's disease, or a healthy co-twin of an affected twin (not recorded which). The chain links TRBV7-2 to TRBJ2-1. This chain's CDR3 is CASSFSRSDEQFF.